These 24 T cell receptor beta chains were all obtained from the same sample, sequenced in a study of T cell responses to AZD1222 COVID-19 vaccine. Data came from immunoSEQ multiplex PCR; TCRdb stores just in-frame clones and leaves some out. The sample records about 100,000 clones, about 93% being singletons. The input for sequencing was peripheral blood, taken on day 0 of AZD1222 vaccination. These receptors were taken from an adult in good health.

The rearrangement joins TRBV19 to TRBJ1-3; D ambiguous. CDR1 is LNHDA and CDR2 is SQIVND in the germline V gene (reference sequence). The CDR3 length is 15 residues. The ends were cut back, 7 bases at V and 0 bases at J, with 13 bases in the middle. CDR3 DNA sequence: TGTGCCAGTACCATGGGAGGGTCCTCTGGAAACACCATATATTTT. Translated: CASTMGGSSGNTIYF.

V and J are TRBV11-3 and TRBJ2-1; 7 bases map to TRBD1. V shed 5 bases, J shed 5 bases, and the junction held 9 bases outside the gene matches. This CDR3 contains 15 residues. The germline gives CDR1 SGHNT, CDR2 YENEEA. Written as DNA, the CDR3 is TGTGCCAGCAGCCGCGAACAGGGGAGCGACAATGAGCAGTTCTTC. Translating gives CASSREQGSDNEQFF.

A single count supports this clone. The chain carries TRBV4-2 and TRBJ1-3, with D maybe TRBD1 (5 bases). Trimming stripped 0 bases from V and 4 bases from J, with 19 bases between. Germline assignment: CDR1 LGHNA and CDR2 YNFKEQ. This CDR3 has 18 residues. DNA for the CDR3: TGTGCCAGCAGCCAAGATCTTGATCAGGGTGTGAGGGGAAACACCATATATTTT. Protein product: CASSQDLDQGVRGNTIYF.

The chain recombines TRBV7-6 with TRBJ1-1, with D unclear. Germline V gene data show CDR1 as SGHVS and CDR2 as FNYEAQ. CDR3 size: 15 residues. Between the trimmed V and J ends, which lost 5 bases and 0 bases, there was a span of 13 bases. The CDR3 sequence is CASSGSSRLNTEAFF. The CDR3 coding sequence is TGTGCCAGCAGCGGCAGCTCTCGCTTGAACACTGAAGCTTTCTTT.

The chain has TRBV5-6 and TRBJ2-7; D gene unclear. The CDR3 extends over 13 amino acids. The germline V and J ends were trimmed by 0 bases and 1 base, with 5 bases remaining between them. Germline V gene sequence: CDR1 SGHDT, CDR2 YYEEEE. This CDR3 is CASSLDRSYEQYF. CDR3 DNA sequence: TGTGCCAGCAGCTTGGACAGATCCTACGAGCAGTACTTC.

The chain uses TRBV18 and TRBJ1-5; no reliable D call. Germline V gene sequence: CDR1 KGHSH, CDR2 LQKENI. Trimming took off 6 bases at V and 2 bases at J, with 14 bases between the two ends. This CDR3 spans 15 amino acids. CDR3 in DNA: TGTGCCAGCTCCACGAGCACTGGGCGCAATCAGCCCCAGCATTTT. Protein: CASSTSTGRNQPQHF.

The rearrangement links TRBV6-5 to TRBJ2-7, with D perhaps TRBD2 (5 bases). V shed 0 bases and J shed 7 bases, with 10 bases lying between them. The length of the CDR3 is 13 residues. Germline V gives CDR1 MNHEY, CDR2 SVGAGI. As DNA, the CDR3 is TGTGCCAGCAGTTACTCGAGGGCTGGTGAGCAGTACTTC. Residues: CASSYSRAGEQYF.

V usage is TRBV5-1 and J usage is TRBJ1-1, with 9 bases aligning to TRBD1. With V trimmed by 4 bases and J by 4 bases, 8 bases remained unmatched. The CDR3 runs 15 residues. CDR1 is SGHRS and CDR2 is YFSETQ in the germline V gene. CDR3 sequence: CASSPAGTGSTEAFF. As DNA, the CDR3 is TGCGCCAGCAGCCCCGCCGGGACAGGGTCCACTGAAGCTTTCTTT.

This clone is a singleton in its sample. One junction end disagrees with the germline gene, perhaps due to a read error. This sequence joins TRBV7-2 and TRBJ2-7, with D possibly being TRBD1 (6 bases). This CDR3 has 14 residues. Germline assignment: CDR1 SGHTA and CDR2 FQGNSA. CDR3 sequence: CVSSRDRMSYEQYF. Written as DNA, the CDR3 is TGTGTCAGCAGCCGCGACAGGATGTCCTACGAGCAGTACTTC.

This clone has only a few counts. The J gene is TRBJ2-7, the V gene TRBV12-3 or TRBV12-4; D possibly corresponds to TRBD1 (6 bases). Trimming took off 7 bases at V and 5 bases at J, with 15 bases between the two ends. The CDR3 extends over 13 amino acids. CDR3 DNA: TGTGCCAGCACCCTCACACAGGGTAACGAGCAGTACTTC. Translation gives CASTLTQGNEQYF.

This rearrangement joins TRBV10-1 to TRBJ2-5; 16 nucleotides match TRBD2. CDR3 size: 14 residues. The trim removed 6 bases at V and 5 bases at J, leaving 0 bases unmatched. Germline V gives CDR1 WNHNN, CDR2 SYGVQD (reference sequence). The CDR3 region has the DNA TGCGCCAGCAGGGGACTAGCGGGGGGGGAGACCCAGTACTTC. Amino acids: CASRGLAGGETQYF.

This clone was seen a single time. The CDR3, as DNA: TGTGCCAGCAGCTTATCCAGGGCCCCCAGGCAGCCCCAGCATTTT. As protein: CASSLSRAPRQPQHF. The rearrangement joins TRBV13 to TRBJ1-5, with D perhaps matching TRBD1 (5 bases). Germline-derived CDR1 and CDR2 are PRHDT and FYEKMQ (reference sequence). The length of the CDR3 is 15 residues. V was clipped by 2 bases and J by 7 bases, with 15 bases between them.

This clone was detected only once. The J gene is TRBJ2-5, the V gene TRBV19, with 8 bases lining up with TRBD2. J was trimmed by 4 bases and V by 8 bases; bases with no gene match: 15. There are 16 residues in the CDR3. The V gene's germline CDR1 is LNHDA and CDR2 SQIVND (reference sequence). For the CDR3, the DNA is TGTGCCAGTTCAAGCCTCGGGGGGGTCCTTGTAGAGACCCAGTACTTC. As protein: CASSSLGGVLVETQYF.

The genes are TRBV12-3 or TRBV12-4 and TRBJ2-7; D call uncertain. The V gene lost 6 bases and the J gene lost 5 bases, with 14 bases spanning the gap. The CDR3 is 13 amino acids. CDR3 amino acids: CASRVAASHEQYF. CDR3 coding DNA: TGTGCCAGCAGGGTAGCAGCGAGCCACGAGCAGTACTTC.

The chain has TRBV5-4 and TRBJ2-1, with TRBD2 identical over 10 bases. The CDR3 runs 15 residues. After removal of 1 base from V and 3 bases from J, the junction contained 1 base not matched to a gene. From germline, CDR1 is SGHNT and CDR2 YYREEE (reference sequence). CDR3: CASSLSGGDYNEQFF. The CDR3 DNA reads TGTGCCAGCAGCTTGAGCGGGGGGGACTACAATGAGCAGTTCTTC.

The V gene is TRBV4-3, the J gene TRBJ1-1; possibly TRBD1 for D (5 bases). CDR3 size: 14 residues. V was cut by 1 base and J by 6 bases, with 12 bases left in between. Germline V gene lookup returns CDR1 LGHNA and CDR2 YSLEER. Here the CDR3 reads CASSQVTGPAEAFF. In DNA form, the CDR3 reads TGCGCCAGCAGCCAAGTCACGGGGCCGGCTGAAGCTTTCTTT.

The gene calls are TRBV3-1 (or the pseudogene TRBV3-2) and TRBJ1-6; D uncertain. Trimming left V 4 bases short and J 10 bases short, with 11 bases between. The CDR3 runs 13 residues. Germline V CDR1 and CDR2: LGHDT, YNNKEL (reference sequence). The CDR3, as DNA: TGTGCCAGCAGCCGAGCCCTAGGATCACCCCTCCACTTT. This sequence encodes CASSRALGSPLHF.

The chain has TRBV5-5 and TRBJ1-6; D is unclear. From germline, CDR1 is SGHKS and CDR2 YYEKEE (reference sequence). This CDR3 contains 14 residues. Trimming shortened V by 0 bases and J by 9 bases, and 10 bases separated the two germline ends. This CDR3 is CASSLEGSTSPLHF. The CDR3 DNA reads TGTGCCAGCAGCTTGGAAGGGTCGACTTCACCCCTCCACTTT.

The V gene is TRBV10-3, the J gene TRBJ2-1; TRBD2 aligns across 7 bases. Germline CDR1 ENHRY, CDR2 SYGVKD. Trimming at V came to 3 bases and at J to 9 bases, leaving 14 bases not matched to a gene. This CDR3 has 16 amino acids. CDR3 coding DNA: TGTGCCATCAGTGATTTTCCTGGGGGGGGGATCGGTGAGCAGTTCTTC. Translation gives CAISDFPGGGIGEQFF.

The chain employs TRBV7-2 and TRBJ1-5; no firm D call. Germline loops: CDR1 SGHTA, CDR2 FQGNSA. The CDR3 runs to 16 residues. V dropped 2 bases and J dropped 2 bases, with 13 bases sitting between them. The CDR3 DNA sequence: TGTGCCAGCAGCTTACTGAGCGGGTTTGGCAATCAGCCCCAGCATTTT. Amino acids: CASSLLSGFGNQPQHF.

DNA of the CDR3: TGCGCCAGCAGCCAAGAATCAGGGACAGGGGCCTCTAAAGCTTTCTTT. It translates to CASSQESGTGASKAFF. The genes are TRBV4-3 and TRBJ1-1; 10 nucleotides match TRBD1. Germline loops: CDR1 LGHNA, CDR2 YSLEER. The CDR3 runs 16 residues. After removal of 0 bases from V and 9 bases from J, the junction contained 10 bases not matched to a gene.

The chain recombines TRBV7-9 with TRBJ2-3, with D possibly TRBD2 on 5 matching bases. The length of the CDR3 is 15 residues. The ends were cut back, 1 base at V and 3 bases at J, with 11 bases in the middle. Germline CDR1 is SEHNR and CDR2 is FQNEAQ (reference sequence). CDR3 residues: CASSLDGGPTDTQYF. The CDR3 DNA sequence: TGTGCCAGCAGCTTAGATGGCGGGCCTACAGATACGCAGTATTTT.

The gene calls are TRBV2 and TRBJ2-4; 8 bases align to TRBD2. With 6 bases clipped from V and 6 bases from J, the junction kept 13 bases outside the gene matches. Germline V gene lookup returns CDR1 SNHLY and CDR2 FYNNEI. The CDR3 extends over 16 amino acids. The CDR3 here is CASSQDLRGVSNIQYF. The CDR3 region has the DNA TGTGCCAGCAGCCAAGACTTGCGGGGGGTGTCAAACATTCAGTACTTC.

The V gene is TRBV5-1, the J gene TRBJ2-1; D perhaps matches TRBD2 (5 bases). This CDR3 has 15 amino acids. Germline CDR1 reads SGHRS; CDR2 reads YFSETQ. V dropped 4 bases and J dropped 5 bases, with 16 bases sitting between them. The CDR3 bases are TGCGCCAGCAGCCAAAGGACTGGGGTGCACAATGAGCAGTTCTTC. Protein product: CASSQRTGVHNEQFF.